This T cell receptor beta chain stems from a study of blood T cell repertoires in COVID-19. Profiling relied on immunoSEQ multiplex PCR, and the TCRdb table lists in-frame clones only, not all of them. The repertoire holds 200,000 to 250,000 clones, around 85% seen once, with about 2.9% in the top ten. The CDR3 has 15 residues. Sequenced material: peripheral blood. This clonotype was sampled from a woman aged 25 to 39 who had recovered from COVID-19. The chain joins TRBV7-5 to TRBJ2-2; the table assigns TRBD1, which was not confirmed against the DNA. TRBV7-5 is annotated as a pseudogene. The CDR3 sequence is CARSSVPKGTGELFF. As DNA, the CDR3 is TGTGCCAGAAGCAGCGTCCCCAAGGGGACCGGGGAGCTGTTTTTT.